Listed below are T cell receptor beta chains from one sample, sequenced in a study of OX40 agonist ivuxolimab in advanced cancers. Repertoires were generated with immunoSEQ multiplex PCR, while TCRdb's copy carries only in-frame clones and drops some. The table shows around 53,000 clones, with approximately 84% occurring only once. Sequenced here: CD4+ or CD8+ T cells sorted from blood, sampled in a trial of the OX40 agonist ivuxolimab. The receptors were sampled from an adult with an advanced solid tumor such as melanoma, head and neck, liver or kidney cancer. Both conserved end residues are part of each CDR3. Each record gives: D gene, J gene, V gene, clone size, CDR3 protein, CDR3 DNA. D genes are given only for firm matches. Expanded clones get a size class; other rows say once, few or many, or leave the size out.

>TRBD1|TRBJ1-6|TRBV19|-
CASSISRTGRSGPYNSPLHF
TGTGCCAGTAGTATATCCCGGACAGGGAGAAGTGGTCCCTATAATTCACCCCTCCACTTT
>TRBD2|TRBJ2-1|TRBV6-6|once
CASSYSTGGNGEQFF
TGTGCCAGCAGTTACTCAACGGGAGGGAACGGTGAGCAGTTCTTC
>-|TRBJ1-3|TRBV5-3|few
CARSSRRGDGNTIYF
TGTGCCAGAAGCTCCAGACGGGGGGATGGAAACACCATATATTTT
>-|TRBJ2-3|TRBV28|-
CASSDLGGSTDTQYF
TGTGCCAGCAGTGATCTCGGGGGTAGCACAGATACGCAGTATTTT
>TRBD2|TRBJ2-1|TRBV15|once
CATSRDSGRGNEQFF
TGTGCCACCAGCAGAGATAGCGGGAGAGGCAATGAGCAGTTCTTC
>-|TRBJ2-6|TRBV19|-
CASSIQVQHSGANVLTF
TGTGCCAGTAGTATCCAGGTTCAGCACTCTGGGGCCAACGTCCTGACTTTC
>-|TRBJ1-4|TRBV5-8|-
CASSPWGALTNEKLFF
TGTGCCAGCAGCCCGTGGGGGGCTCTCACTAATGAAAAACTGTTTTTT
>TRBD1|TRBJ1-5|TRBV7-2|-
CASSRTGRQPQHF
TGTGCCAGCAGCCGGACAGGGAGGCAGCCCCAGCATTTT
>TRBD1|TRBJ2-7|TRBV5-1|-
CASSPGQGSYEQYF
TGCGCCAGCAGCCCGGGACAGGGGTCCTACGAGCAGTACTTC
>-|TRBJ1-5|TRBV19|few
CASSIRREQGGQPQHF
TGTGCCAGTAGTATCCGCCGGGAACAGGGCGGCCAGCCCCAGCATTTT
>-|TRBJ2-5|TRBV6-5|-
CASSSRGAVMQTQYF
TGTGCCAGCAGTTCCCGCGGGGCGGTAATGCAGACCCAGTACTTC
>-|TRBJ2-6|TRBV9|once
CASSVAFSTGSGANVLTF
TGTGCCAGCAGCGTAGCCTTTAGTACAGGGTCTGGGGCCAACGTCCTGACTTTC
>-|TRBJ1-2|TRBV9|-
CASSAPTVPHGYTF
TGTGCCAGCAGCGCCCCGACAGTCCCGCATGGCTACACCTTC
>TRBD1|TRBJ2-3|TRBV30|-
CAFLRDRGTDTQYF
TGTGCCTTTTTGCGGGACAGGGGGACAGATACGCAGTATTTT
>-|TRBJ2-4|TRBV5-3|-
CARTSPPGELAKNIQYF
TGTGCCAGAACCTCACCGCCGGGGGAGCTAGCCAAAAACATTCAGTACTTC
>-|TRBJ2-5|TRBV6-5|-
CASSYEGSLETQYF
TGTGCCAGCAGTTACGAGGGCAGCCTGGAGACCCAGTACTTC
>-|TRBJ1-5|TRBV7-8|-
CASSLYSGPNQPQHF
TGTGCCAGCAGCTTATATTCCGGACCTAATCAGCCCCAGCATTTT
>TRBD1|TRBJ1-1|TRBV30|-
CAWGRGLNTEAFF
TGTGCCTGGGGGAGGGGGCTGAACACTGAAGCTTTCTTT
>-|TRBJ1-4|TRBV2|-
CASSVRPPGVNEKLFF
TGTGCCAGCAGTGTGAGGCCCCCGGGGGTTAATGAAAAACTGTTTTTT
>-|TRBJ2-7|TRBV14|-
CASSPWGIPYEQYF
TGTGCCAGCAGCCCCTGGGGCATTCCCTACGAGCAGTACTTC
>TRBD1|TRBJ2-2|TRBV11-3|few
CASSLGTANTGELFF
TGTGCCAGCAGCCTTGGGACAGCGAACACCGGGGAGCTGTTTTTT
>-|TRBJ1-4|TRBV6-5|-
CASKRLNEKLFF
TGTGCCAGCAAGCGCCTTAATGAAAAACTGTTTTTT
>-|TRBJ2-5|TRBV14|-
CASSPLTGLETQYF
TGTGCCAGCAGCCCCCTAACAGGGTTGGAGACCCAGTACTTC
>-|TRBJ1-3|TRBV6-1|-
CASSEARGLSGNTIYF
TGTGCCAGCAGTGAAGCTCGGGGGCTATCGGGAAACACCATATATTTT
>TRBD2|TRBJ2-5|TRBV11-2|-
CASSPTGGRAKETQYF
TGTGCCAGCAGCCCCACGGGAGGGAGGGCAAAAGAGACCCAGTACTTC
>TRBD1|TRBJ1-2|TRBV6-6|-
CASSFIPGQGRGYTF
TGTGCCAGCAGTTTCATCCCGGGACAGGGAAGAGGCTACACCTTC
>-|TRBJ1-2|TRBV18|-
CASSPQKVESGGYTF
TGTGCCAGCTCACCACAAAAGGTGGAGAGCGGTGGCTACACCTTC
>-|TRBJ1-1|TRBV7-2|-
CASSQQIEAFF
TGTGCCAGCAGTCAACAGATTGAAGCTTTCTTT
>-|TRBJ2-1|TRBV5-6|-
CASSLGPTVTSYNEQFF
TGTGCCAGCAGCTTGGGACCCACAGTCACAAGCTACAATGAGCAGTTCTTC